Listed below are T cell receptor beta chains from one sample, sequenced in a study of cytomegalovirus exposure and HLA in healthy donors. Generated by immunoSEQ multiplex PCR, the TCRdb table keeps only in-frame clones and is missing some. The data contain about 130,000 clones, around 81% of them singletons. Input material: PBMCs. These receptors were collected from a young man in good health and CMV-seronegative. Each CDR3 is given with its conserved first and last residue. The D gene is left open where the match is weak. Size values are once, few and many counts, or a class for expanded clones, and some rows have none.

clone_size j_call d_call v_call cdr3_aa cdr3_nt
. TRBJ2-7 TRBD1 TRBV29-1 CSVVTGAQTYEQYF TGCAGCGTTGTGACAGGGGCCCAGACCTACGAGCAGTACTTC
. TRBJ2-3 TRBD1 TRBV7-2 CASRRAGQGVDTQYF TGTGCCAGCAGGCGGGCCGGACAGGGCGTGGATACGCAGTATTTT
. TRBJ2-3 . TRBV7-3 CASSHGSGVTDTQYF TGTGCCAGCAGTCACGGTAGCGGAGTCACAGATACGCAGTATTTT
. TRBJ2-3 . TRBV7-6 CASSLETASTDTQYF TGTGCCAGCAGCTTAGAGACAGCGAGCACAGATACGCAGTATTTT
few TRBJ2-1 . TRBV6-5 CASSYSGGQVSNEQFF TGTGCCAGCAGTTACTCGGGGGGGCAAGTCAGCAATGAGCAGTTCTTC
. TRBJ2-7 TRBD2 TRBV11-1 CASSRTSGQSYEQYF TGTGCCAGCAGCCGGACTAGCGGGCAATCCTACGAGCAGTACTTC
. TRBJ1-4 TRBD1 TRBV5-1 CASRPSRQGILGPLEKLFF TGCGCCAGCAGGCCCTCGAGACAGGGTATTTTGGGGCCACTTGAAAAACTGTTTTTT
. TRBJ2-1 TRBD1 TRBV10-3 CAISPTGVNEQFF TGTGCCATCAGTCCCACAGGGGTCAATGAGCAGTTCTTC
. TRBJ2-5 . TRBV7-9 CASSRTEGVEKTQYF TGTGCCAGCAGCCGGACAGAGGGGGTGGAAAAGACCCAGTACTTC
. TRBJ1-5 TRBD1 TRBV4-1 CASSQDPFDRGRHQPQHF TGCGCCAGCAGCCAAGACCCCTTCGACAGGGGGAGGCATCAGCCCCAGCATTTT
. TRBJ1-1 TRBD1 TRBV9 CASSVGNRGGNTEAFF TGTGCCAGCAGCGTGGGTAACAGGGGAGGGAACACTGAAGCTTTCTTT
. TRBJ1-1 TRBD1 TRBV9 CASSKKGGQMNTEAFF TGTGCCAGCAGCAAAAAAGGGGGACAGATGAACACTGAAGCTTTCTTT
. TRBJ2-7 TRBD2 TRBV19 CASSIPGGEQYF TGTGCCAGTAGTATTCCGGGGGGCGAGCAGTACTTC
. TRBJ1-1 TRBD1 TRBV7-9 CASSARDRLGSEAFF TGTGCCAGCAGCGCCCGGGACAGGTTAGGCAGTGAAGCTTTCTTT
few TRBJ2-3 . TRBV29-1 CSVEDLPLAATDTQYF TGCAGCGTTGAAGATCTTCCACTAGCTGCCACAGATACGCAGTATTTT
. TRBJ2-2 . TRBV5-1 CASTLRQNTGELFF TGCGCCAGCACATTGCGACAGAACACCGGGGAGCTGTTTTTT
. TRBJ1-2 TRBD1 TRBV11-2 CASRRTDRGDYGYTF TGTGCCAGCAGACGGACGGACAGGGGGGACTATGGCTACACCTTC
. TRBJ2-5 TRBD2 TRBV27 CASKQGTSVYETQYF TGTGCCAGCAAACAAGGGACTAGCGTTTATGAGACCCAGTACTTC
. TRBJ1-6 . TRBV9 CASSVEQTYNSPLHF TGTGCCAGCAGCGTAGAACAGACATATAATTCACCCCTCCACTTT
. TRBJ2-1 TRBD2 TRBV4-1 CASSQDYIAGGGSSYNEQFF TGCGCCAGCAGCCAAGACTATATAGCGGGGGGGGGCAGCTCCTACAATGAGCAGTTCTTC
few TRBJ1-5 . TRBV4-1 CASSQPSGGQPQHF TGCGCCAGCAGCCAACCCTCGGGGGGCCAGCCCCAGCATTTT
few TRBJ2-7 TRBD1 TRBV5-1 CASSLGTGRREQYF TGCGCCAGCAGCTTGGGGACAGGGCGTCGGGAGCAGTACTTC